The 12 T cell receptor beta chains in this list originate from one sample, sequenced in a study of T cell repertoires in cytomegalovirus infection (dated by TCRdb to 2018 to 2020). The instrument was an Illumina HiSeq 1500. Through fastp at Q25 and MiXCR, TCRdb rebuilt clones from the public reads, retaining in-frame beta chains. Entries are consolidated by CDR3 protein sequence, retaining the most common genes and DNA. The sample table holds roughly 110,000 distinct CDR3 sequences, of which 9.5% to 13% were seen once. The ten top clones hold approximately 33% of the sample. These receptors have no known antigen. Sequenced material: PBMCs, sequenced either directly or after in vitro stimulation (not recorded which). The receptor source for this set is a human donor in good health (CMV status not recorded). Some clones in this sample may be carry-over from other donors' samples.

This clonotype was counted a few times. The J gene is TRBJ2-2, the V gene TRBV7-3; no clear D. Per germline, CDR1 SGHTA and CDR2 FQGTGA. V was pared by 5 bases and J by 2 bases, with 6 bases between. The CDR3 has 13 residues. CDR3 amino acids: CASSPSNTGELFF. The CDR3 DNA is TGTGCCAGCAGCCCATCAAACACCGGGGAGCTGTTTTTT. Variable domain in full (rest from reference TRBV7-3 and TRBJ2-2): GAGVSQTPSNKVTEKGKYVELRCDPISGHTALYWYRQSLGQGPEFLIYFQGTGAADDSGLPNDRFFAVRPEGSVSTLKIQRTERGDSAVYLCASSPSNTGELFFGEGSRLTVL.

This clonotype was detected many times. The chain carries TRBV6-2 or TRBV6-3 and TRBJ1-2, with D perhaps TRBD1 (5 bases). The V gene's germline CDR1 is MNHEY and CDR2 SVGEGT. Trimming cost V 2 bases and J 2 bases, with 9 bases left between them. This CDR3 spans 14 amino acids. The CDR3 loop reads CASSYTGPNYGYTF. Here the CDR3 DNA reads TGTGCCAGCAGTTACACGGGACCAAACTATGGCTACACCTTC.

This clonotype occurred a few times. The genes are TRBV4-2 and TRBJ1-2; unclear D gene. The CDR3 length is 14 residues. Trimming stripped 0 bases from V and 3 bases from J, with 8 bases between. CDR1 and CDR2 from the germline V gene are LGHNA and YNFKEQ. The CDR3 loop is CASSQDRNYYGYTF. The CDR3 bases are TGTGCCAGCAGCCAAGATCGGAATTACTATGGCTACACCTTC.

The chain joins TRBV5-1 to TRBJ2-7; possible D gene TRBD2, 7 bases. CDR1 is SGHRS and CDR2 is YFSETQ in the germline V gene. V was cut by 4 bases and J by 1 base, with 18 bases left in between. The CDR3 has 16 residues. CDR3 bases: TGCGCCAGCAGCCCGGGGGCGGGAGCAGCGTCCTACGAGCAGTACTTC. This gives the protein CASSPGAGAASYEQYF.

This clonotype was detected many times. The chain recombines TRBV7-8 with TRBJ2-3; TRBD2 aligns across 11 bases. J was trimmed by 2 bases and V by 8 bases; bases with no gene match: 6. The CDR3 extends over 15 amino acids. The V gene's germline CDR1 is SGHVS and CDR2 FQNEAQ. The CDR3 spells CASGTSGSVTDTQYF. The CDR3 region has the DNA TGTGCCAGCGGCACTAGCGGGAGCGTCACAGATACGCAGTATTTT.

This sequence joins TRBV24-1 and TRBJ2-7, with D unresolved. The CDR3 is 12 residues long. The germline V gene has CDR1 KGHDR and CDR2 SFDVKD. V was trimmed by 6 bases and J by 2 bases, leaving 7 bases between them. The CDR3 spells CATSLKPYEQYV. CDR3 DNA sequence: TGTGCCACCAGTTTAAAACCCTACGAGCAGTACGTC.

This clonotype was observed many times. CDR3 sequence reads: CASSFIAGGIQPQHF. CDR3 nucleotide sequence: TGTGCCAGCAGTTTTATTGCAGGGGGCATTCAGCCCCAGCATTTT. The chain couples TRBV27 to TRBJ1-5, with 8 bases fitting TRBD1. Germline assignment: CDR1 MNHEY and CDR2 SMNVEV (reference sequence). The trim removed 3 bases at V and 6 bases at J, leaving 7 bases unmatched. There are 15 residues in the CDR3.

This clonotype was found once. The chain joins TRBV4-1 to TRBJ1-1, with D tentatively TRBD1 (5 bases). In germline, CDR1 is MGHRA, CDR2 YSYEKL. The length of the CDR3 is 12 residues. Trimming took 4 bases from V and 11 from J, leaving 14 bases between them. The CDR3 region has the DNA TGCGCCAGCAGCCCGGGGGGGTTGGTGGCTTTCTTT. Translated, it gives CASSPGGLVAFF.

At least ten counts were recorded for this clonotype. The chain carries TRBV7-9 and TRBJ2-7; D is ambiguous. Per the germline V gene, CDR1 is SEHNR and CDR2 is FQNEAQ (reference sequence). V lost 1 base to trimming and J lost 0 bases, with 13 bases between them. The CDR3 loop spans 16 amino acids. The CDR3 bases are TGTGCCAGCAGCTTAGGCGCGACTTTGAGCTCCTACGAGCAGTACTTC. Protein sequence: CASSLGATLSSYEQYF.

This clonotype was found many times. J is TRBJ1-1 and V is TRBV12-3 or TRBV12-4; D possibly corresponds to TRBD1 (5 bases). V was clipped by 7 bases and J by 3 bases, with 18 bases between them. The CDR3 sequence is 15 residues long. This chain's CDR3 is CASNLIRVKDTEAFF. The DNA for the CDR3 is TGTGCCAGCAACCTAATCAGGGTGAAGGACACTGAAGCTTTCTTT.

Ten or more counts support this clonotype. The chain couples TRBV7-2 to TRBJ2-3; 13 bases map to TRBD2. Germline CDR1 reads SGHTA; CDR2 reads FQGNSA. Trimming removed 3 bases from V and 2 bases from J; junction bases left unmatched: 5. There are 17 residues in the CDR3. CDR3 in amino acids: CASSFRLAGGSTDTQYF. CDR3 in DNA: TGTGCCAGCAGCTTCAGACTAGCGGGAGGATCCACAGATACGCAGTATTTT. The entire variable domain, with the rest obtained from reference TRBV7-2 and TRBJ2-3, is as follows: GAGVSQSPSNKVTEKGKDVELRCDPISGHTALYWYRQSLGQGLEFLIYFQGNSAPDKSGLPSDRFSAERTGGSVSTLTIQRTQQEDSAVYLCASSFRLAGGSTDTQYFGPGTRLTVL.

This clonotype was counted between two and nine times. The chain recombines TRBV19 with TRBJ1-5; D perhaps matches TRBD1 (5 bases). Germline loops: CDR1 LNHDA, CDR2 SQIVND (reference sequence). V dropped 5 bases and J dropped 6 bases, with 20 bases sitting between them. The CDR3 is made up of 16 amino acids. CDR3 amino acids: CASSRAWDWVGQPQHF. As DNA, the CDR3 is TGTGCCAGTAGTCGGGCCTGGGACTGGGTAGGTCAGCCCCAGCATTTT.